The 9 T cell receptor beta chains below come from one sample, sequenced in a study of cytomegalovirus exposure and HLA in healthy donors. The PCR was carried out with 60 Vbeta primers and 13 Jbeta primers. Libraries were prepared by immunoSEQ multiplex PCR; TCRdb keeps only in-frame clonotypes and omits some of them. Of about 160,000 clones in the sample, about two thirds were seen once. Specimen: PBMCs. The receptor source for this set is a woman aged 25 to 39 in good health and CMV-seronegative.

For this clone: Sequence at one end of the junction differs from germline and may be a read error. The identical CDR3 is also encoded by other nucleotide sequences in the sample. The CDR3 loop is CASSRDTSTNEKLFF. The CDR3 nucleotides are TGTGCCAGCAGTAGGGACACTTCAACTAATGAAAAGCTGTTTTTT. The J gene is TRBJ1-4, the V gene TRBV6-5; D may be TRBD1 (6 bases). CDR3 length: 15 amino acids. Germline-derived CDR1 and CDR2 are MNHEY and SVGAGI.

For this clone: Other DNA sequences in the same sample also yield this CDR3. This chain links TRBV7-8 with TRBJ2-7; tentative D call: TRBD2 (7 bases). CDR1 SGHVS and CDR2 FQNEAQ come from the germline V gene. Trimming removed 8 bases from V and 2 bases from J, with 10 bases in between. CDR3 length equals 12 residues. Here the CDR3 DNA reads TGTGCCAGCTCGGGGGGCGCCTACGAGCAGTACTTC. This gives the protein CASSGGAYEQYF.

CDR3 sequence reads: CASSPVTENYGYTF. The CDR3 DNA follows: TGTGCCAGCTCACCAGTGACAGAGAACTATGGCTACACCTTC. The chain recombines TRBV18 with TRBJ1-2; tentative D call: TRBD1 (5 bases). Per the germline V gene, CDR1 is KGHSH and CDR2 is LQKENI. This CDR3 spans 14 amino acids. V shed 2 bases and J shed 2 bases, with 9 bases lying between them. Using reference TRBV18 and TRBJ1-2 for the parts outside the CDR3, the full variable domain is NAGVMQNPRHLVRRRGQEARLRCSPMKGHSHVYWYRQLPEEGLKFMVYLQKENIIDESGMPKERFSAEFPKEGPSILRIQQVVRGDSAAYFCASSPVTENYGYTFGSGTRLTVV.

In this sample, this clone turned up a few times. The chain recombines TRBV4-3 with TRBJ1-3; D ambiguous. Germline lookup yields CDR1 LGHNA and CDR2 YSLEER. The CDR3 contains 16 residues. The V end lost 0 bases, the J end lost 2 bases, and 11 bases lay between the germline ends. The CDR3 region has the DNA TGCGCCAGCAGCCAAGATATTGGGAGGCCTGGAAACACCATATATTTT. It translates to CASSQDIGRPGNTIYF.

Points on this clone: Since the CDR3 does not end with the conserved phenylalanine or tryptophan, this likely comes from a read error. The limits of the CDR3 on the DNA are not certain, so only TCRdb's listed CDR3 is given. The rearrangement uses TRBV7-2 and TRBJ2-3; TRBD2 was called by the table and not checked on the DNA. The CDR3 extends over 12 residues, inclusive of both ends. The germline gives CDR1 SGHTA, CDR2 FQGNSA. CDR3 loop: CASSLIGAAPVI.

The chain is built from TRBV2 and TRBJ2-5; D gene unclear. The J call may be mistaken, given a closer DNA end match to TRBJ2-7. The CDR3 runs 14 residues. Looked up from germline, CDR1 is SNHLY and CDR2 is FYNNEI. CDR3 protein: CASSPESLTYEQYF. The CDR3 coding sequence is TGTGCCAGCAGCCCTGAGTCCTTAACCTACGAGCAGTACTTC.

V gene TRBV19 combines with J gene TRBJ1-5; weak D call: TRBD1 (5 bases). V was trimmed by 3 bases and J by 5 bases, leaving 11 bases between them. This CDR3 spans 14 amino acids. Germline assignment: CDR1 LNHDA and CDR2 SQIVND (reference sequence). The CDR3 DNA reads TGTGCCAGTAGTATCGGGGGGTGGGATCAGCCCCAGCATTTT. Amino acid sequence: CASSIGGWDQPQHF.

The chain carries TRBV18 and TRBJ1-4, with 10 bases identical to TRBD1. Germline CDR1 reads KGHSH; CDR2 reads LQKENI. This CDR3 has 16 residues. Trimming at V came to 2 bases and at J to 4 bases, leaving 4 bases not matched to a gene. The CDR3 spells CASSPVGQGGNEKLFF. CDR3 bases: TGTGCCAGCTCACCAGTCGGACAGGGGGGTAATGAAAAACTGTTTTTT.

This clone was found once. The V gene is TRBV4-3, the J gene TRBJ1-4; possibly TRBD1 for D (6 bases). CDR3 length equals 16 residues. CDR1 and CDR2 from the germline V gene are LGHNA and YSLEER. V lost 4 bases and J lost 0, with 12 bases in between. The DNA for the CDR3 is TGCGCCAGCAGCCCTCATAGGGGGACAACTAATGAAAAACTGTTTTTT. Residues: CASSPHRGTTNEKLFF.